This T cell receptor beta chain derives from a study of blood T cell repertoires in COVID-19. As for the study in general: The United States, Italy and Spain were the sources of the acute and convalescent COVID-19 samples. T cells, B-cell-depleted T cells, or PBMCs provided the cDNA or gDNA that served as material.

The CDR3 covers 14 residues. Germline values: CDR1 SNHLY, CDR2 FYNNEI. Trimming took 6 bases from V and 5 from J, leaving 16 bases between them. Assay used: immunoSEQ multiplex PCR; TCRdb lists only in-frame clones, some missing. The sample shows nearly 400,000 clones, just under 90% of them seen only once. This clone has more than one count but fewer than ten. Participants' own reports of clinical history determined their cohort assignment. The V and J genes are TRBV2 and TRBJ1-1, with D possibly being TRBD1 (6 bases). The receptor was derived from a woman aged 25 to 45 who had recovered from COVID-19. The sample was PBMCs or T cells enriched from blood (not recorded which). CDR3 nucleotides: TGTGCCAGCAGAATAACAGGGCCGGGTACTGAAGCTTTCTTT. Protein sequence: CASRITGPGTEAFF.